The 21 T cell receptor beta chains below come from one sample, sequenced in a study of post-analysis software for immune sequencing data. Prepared libraries of TCR beta cDNA carried unique molecular identifiers. TCRdb reprocessed the PCR reads with MiXCR, giving one entry per CDR3 protein. Seen here are 350,000 to 500,000 distinct CDR3 sequences, 39% observed once, and the top ten hold less than 10%. The study's findings and limits: TRBV5-6, TRBV5-1 and TRBV20-1 were among 4 or 5 TRBV segments more frequent in patients than controls.

The antigens of these receptors remain unknown. The sequencing sample was made of blood. Every receptor here comes from a girl between 2 and 10 years old with multiple sclerosis.

The rearrangement links TRBV29-1 to TRBJ1-2; 9 nucleotides align to TRBD1. Germline V gives CDR1 SQVTM, CDR2 ANQGSEA. V trimming: 3 bases; J trimming: 7 bases; junction bases outside the gene matches: 9. CDR3 length: 14 amino acids. CDR3 DNA: TGCAGCGTTGAGAGGACAGGGGACGGCTGTGGCTACACCTTC. Translated: CSVERTGDGCGYTF.

The rearrangement joins TRBV4-1 to TRBJ2-5; a weak D match, TRBD1 (6 bases). Germline V gene sequence: CDR1 MGHRA, CDR2 YSYEKL. The CDR3 loop spans 14 amino acids. Trimming shortened V by 3 bases and J by 11 bases, and 19 bases separated the two germline ends. In DNA, the CDR3 is TGCGCCAGCAGCCAGGTGACAGGCTACAATGAGCAGTACTTC. Amino acids: CASSQVTGYNEQYF.

The chain employs TRBV7-2 and TRBJ2-6, with no clear D. CDR3 length: 14 amino acids. The V end was cut by 1 base, the J end by 4 bases, with 5 bases between. Germline CDR1 reads SGHTA; CDR2 reads FQGNSA. The DNA for the CDR3 is TGTGCCAGCAGCTTAGTAGCCGGGGCCAACGTCCTGACTTTC. Its protein product is CASSLVAGANVLTF.

The chain employs TRBV28 and TRBJ2-4, with 7 bases that match TRBD2. Judging by the DNA end, TRBJ2-7 fits better; the J call may be wrong. The CDR3 has 14 amino acids. Germline assignment: CDR1 MDHEN and CDR2 SYDVKM. CDR3 nucleotide sequence: TGTGCCAGCAGTTTACTAGCGGAAACCTACGAGCAGTACTTC. Translated, it gives CASSLLAETYEQYF.

The chain combines TRBV27 with TRBJ1-2; D is uncertain. The CDR3 contains 13 residues. The germline V gene has CDR1 MNHEY and CDR2 SMNVEV (reference sequence). Trimming removed 2 bases at V and 7 bases at J, with 11 bases between. The CDR3 DNA sequence: TGTGCCAGCAGTTTAATATCCGGGTCTGGCTACACCTTC. Its translation is CASSLISGSGYTF.

The rearrangement uses TRBV5-1 and TRBJ2-1; TRBD2 matches at 7 bases. With V trimmed by 4 bases and J by 5 bases, 6 bases remained unmatched. The CDR3 sequence is 14 residues long. The germline CDR1 and CDR2 sequences are SGHRS and YFSETQ. The CDR3 here is CASSTGRFNNEQFF. The CDR3 DNA follows: TGCGCCAGCAGCACCGGGAGGTTCAACAATGAGCAGTTCTTC.

This chain links TRBV6-6 with TRBJ2-7; TRBD1 might be the D (6 bases). Trimming pared 2 bases from V and 3 bases from J, leaving 11 bases between. The CDR3 is made up of 14 amino acids. Germline lookup yields CDR1 MNHNY and CDR2 SVGAGI (reference sequence). DNA for the CDR3: TGTGCCAGCAGTTACGAGGACAGCTTCTACGAGCAGTACTTC. As protein: CASSYEDSFYEQYF.

The rearrangement joins TRBV6-1 to TRBJ1-1; D perhaps matches TRBD1 (5 bases). The CDR3 contains 13 residues. V lost 7 bases and J 7 bases, leaving 16 bases between the germline ends. Germline V gene sequence: CDR1 MNHNS, CDR2 SASEGT. This chain's CDR3 is CASTLGRAREAFF. CDR3 bases: TGTGCCAGCACGTTGGGGCGAGCCCGTGAAGCTTTCTTT.

A few counts support this clonotype. The rearrangement uses TRBV6-6 and TRBJ2-5; tentative D call: TRBD1 (6 bases). Looked up from germline, CDR1 is MNHNY and CDR2 is SVGAGI (reference sequence). V lost 5 bases to trimming and J lost 2 bases, with 18 bases between them. CDR3 length: 16 amino acids. CDR3 region: CASSGTQGTSQETQYF. CDR3 in DNA: TGTGCCAGCAGTGGAACACAGGGAACCTCTCAAGAGACCCAGTACTTC.

V usage is TRBV4-1 and J usage is TRBJ2-5; a weak D match, TRBD2 (6 bases). The CDR3 consists of 16 residues. V was clipped by 3 bases and J by 2 bases, with 16 bases between them. CDR1 and CDR2 (germline): MGHRA, YSYEKL. CDR3 nucleotides: TGCGCCAGCAGCCATACGGGACTCCTCATTCAAGAGACCCAGTACTTC. As protein: CASSHTGLLIQETQYF.

This clonotype was counted only a few times. The chain links TRBV10-3 to TRBJ2-7; 9 bases line up with TRBD2. CDR1 ENHRY and CDR2 SYGVKD come from the germline V gene. The ends lost 7 bases at V and 2 bases at J; junction bases unmatched: 6. The CDR3 totals 14 residues. The CDR3 nucleotides are TGTGCCATCAACCTCGCGGGAGGGGCCTACGAGCAGTACTTC. Translation: CAINLAGGAYEQYF.

The genes are TRBV4-1 and TRBJ1-1, with a possible D match to TRBD1 (5 bases). CDR1 and CDR2 (germline): MGHRA, YSYEKL. V gave up 2 bases and J gave up 0 bases, with 13 bases separating them. The CDR3 has 16 residues. The chain's CDR3 is CASSQSPDRLNTEAFF. In DNA, the CDR3 is TGCGCCAGCAGCCAAAGCCCAGACAGACTGAACACTGAAGCTTTCTTT.

This clonotype was detected a few times. The chain recombines TRBV11-2 with TRBJ2-5; TRBD2 is a possible D gene (5 bases). The CDR3 is 16 amino acids. V lost 1 base to trimming and J lost 1 base, with 13 bases between them. The germline V gene encodes CDR1 SGHAT and CDR2 FQNNGV. The CDR3 DNA follows: TGTGCCAGCAGCTTAGTACCCCCGGGGATCCAAGAGACCCAGTACTTC. Amino acid sequence: CASSLVPPGIQETQYF.

This clonotype was picked up a small number of times. The V gene is TRBV5-1, the J gene TRBJ1-2; 10 nucleotides agree with TRBD1. CDR1 is SGHRS and CDR2 is YFSETQ in the germline V gene. The CDR3 runs to 16 residues. V shed 0 bases and J 1 base; nucleotides not matched to a gene: 3. CDR3 DNA sequence: TGCGCCAGCAGCTTGGGACAGGGGGCGGGTAACTATGGCTACACCTTC. It translates to CASSLGQGAGNYGYTF.

This clonotype was seen ten or more times. This chain connects TRBV29-1 to TRBJ1-2, with unresolved D. The CDR3 has 13 amino acids. Germline CDR1 SQVTM, CDR2 ANQGSEA. Trimming removed 4 bases from V and 3 bases from J, with 12 bases in between. CDR3 amino acids: CSVVFGGDYGYTF. The CDR3 DNA reads TGCAGCGTTGTATTCGGCGGGGACTATGGCTACACCTTC. The full variable domain, its missing parts supplied by reference TRBV29-1 and TRBJ1-2, is SAVISQKPSRDICQRGTSLTIQCQVDSQVTMMFWYRQQPGQSLTLIATANQGSEATYESGFVIDKFPISRPNLTFSTLTVSNMSPEDSSIYLCSVVFGGDYGYTFGSGTRLTVV.

This clonotype was found many times. V usage is TRBV2 and J usage is TRBJ2-7, with D unresolved. The CDR3 is 11 amino acids. V shed 2 bases and J shed 2 bases, with 1 base lying between them. Germline CDR1 and CDR2: SNHLY and FYNNEI. CDR3 nucleotide sequence: TGTGCCAGCAGTGAACCCTACGAGCAGTACTTC. Protein: CASSEPYEQYF.

This clonotype was detected once. The chain employs TRBV5-1 and TRBJ2-7; 8 bases are a match to TRBD2. V dropped 4 bases and J dropped 6; count of bases not matched to a gene: 15. Germline CDR1 reads SGHRS; CDR2 reads YFSETQ. This CDR3 contains 16 residues. The CDR3 spells CASSLALAGQNAEQYF. CDR3 coding DNA: TGCGCCAGCAGCCTTGCCTTAGCGGGGCAAAACGCCGAGCAGTACTTC.

This clonotype was seen a few times. V is TRBV12-3 or TRBV12-4 and J is TRBJ2-3; 8 positions match TRBD2. The CDR3 is 15 amino acids. V lost 5 bases, J lost 2 bases, and 6 bases stayed unmatched. The CDR3 reads CASSLRLAFTDTQYF. The CDR3 region has the DNA TGTGCCAGCAGTCTCAGACTAGCGTTCACAGATACGCAGTATTTT.

This clonotype was seen more than once but under ten times. The chain couples TRBV11-2 to TRBJ2-1; unclear D gene. Trimming pared 1 base from V and 8 bases from J, leaving 9 bases between. Germline CDR1 and CDR2: SGHAT and FQNNGV. The CDR3 length is 13 residues. The CDR3 DNA reads as TGTGCCAGCAGCTTAGGGCGAGCATATGAGCAGTTCTTC. This encodes CASSLGRAYEQFF.

This clonotype was observed a handful of times. This chain joins TRBV5-1 and TRBJ2-5; possible D gene TRBD2, 6 bases. V was clipped by 4 bases and J by 0 bases, with 13 bases between them. Germline V gives CDR1 SGHRS, CDR2 YFSETQ. The length of the CDR3 is 15 residues. CDR3 amino acids: CASSNGGEYQETQYF. In nucleotides, the CDR3 is TGCGCCAGCAGCAACGGAGGGGAGTACCAAGAGACCCAGTACTTC.

The V gene is TRBV9, the J gene TRBJ1-4; D gene uncertain. V lost 0 bases to trimming and J lost 0 bases, with 9 bases between them. The CDR3 is 16 amino acids. Germline V lookup: CDR1 SGDLS, CDR2 YYNGEE. In DNA form, the CDR3 reads TGTGCCAGCAGCGTAGGGGCCTACTCAACTAATGAAAAACTGTTTTTT. Translation gives CASSVGAYSTNEKLFF.